This TCR beta chain was recorded in a study of T cell repertoires in cytomegalovirus infection. Study-level information: CMV epitopes, recently identified HLA-C-restricted and well-studied HLA-B-restricted, were used. From public TCR beta signatures came an indication of both CMV infection and matching HLA type.

In the case of this clonotype: Its antigen is not identified.

With V trimmed by 6 bases and J by 6 bases, 9 bases remained unmatched. The CDR3 has 15 amino acids. Germline V gives CDR1 ENHRY, CDR2 SYGVKD. General observations from the study: HLA-C-restricted CMV-specific TCR beta clonotypes were dominant in the ex vivo response. The cumulative frequency of public TCR beta families identified carriers of CMV plus the relevant HLA.

MiXCR, run by TCRdb on the reads, gives a single entry per CDR3 protein. Among hundreds of thousands of distinct CDR3 sequences listed, around 31% were seen once. This sequence was found in a human donor in good health (CMV status not recorded). Some clones in this sample may be carry-over from other donors' samples. Sequencing used cultured CD8+ T cells from PBMCs, obtained from culture after CMV antigen stimulation. The chain recombines TRBV10-3 with TRBJ2-1; TRBD1 aligns across 9 bases. CDR3 sequence reads: CAIRPGTGRSNEQFF. Written as DNA, the CDR3 is TGTGCCATCAGGCCAGGGACAGGGCGTAGCAATGAGCAGTTCTTC.